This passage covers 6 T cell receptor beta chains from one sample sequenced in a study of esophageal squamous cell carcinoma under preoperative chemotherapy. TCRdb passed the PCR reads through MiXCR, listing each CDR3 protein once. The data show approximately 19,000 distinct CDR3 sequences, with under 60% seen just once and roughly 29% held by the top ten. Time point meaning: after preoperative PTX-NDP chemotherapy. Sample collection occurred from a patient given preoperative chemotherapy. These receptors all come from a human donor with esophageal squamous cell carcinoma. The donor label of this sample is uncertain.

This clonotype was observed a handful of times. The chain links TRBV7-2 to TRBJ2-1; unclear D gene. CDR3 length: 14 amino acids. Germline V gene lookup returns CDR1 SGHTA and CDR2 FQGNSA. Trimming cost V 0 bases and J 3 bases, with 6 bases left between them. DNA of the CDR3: TGTGCCAGCAGCTTAGCCAACAGCTACAATGAGCAGTTCTTC. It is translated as CASSLANSYNEQFF.

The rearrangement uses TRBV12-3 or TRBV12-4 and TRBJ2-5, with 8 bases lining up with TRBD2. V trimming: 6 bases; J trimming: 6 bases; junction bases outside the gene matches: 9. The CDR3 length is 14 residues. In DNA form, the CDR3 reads TGTGCCAGCAGCCCGCGGCGGGAGGAGAAGACCCAGTACTTC. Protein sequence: CASSPRREEKTQYF.

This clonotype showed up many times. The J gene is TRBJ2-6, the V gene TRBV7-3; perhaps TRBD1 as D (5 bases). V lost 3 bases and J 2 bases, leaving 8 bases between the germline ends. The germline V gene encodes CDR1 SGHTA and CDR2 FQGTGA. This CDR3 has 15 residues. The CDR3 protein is CASSFTGPGANVLTF. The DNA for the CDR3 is TGTGCCAGCAGCTTCACAGGTCCTGGGGCCAACGTCCTGACTTTC.

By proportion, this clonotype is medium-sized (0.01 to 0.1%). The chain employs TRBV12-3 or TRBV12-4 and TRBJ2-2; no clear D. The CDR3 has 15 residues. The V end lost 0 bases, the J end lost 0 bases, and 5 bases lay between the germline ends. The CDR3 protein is CASSLAGSNTGELFF. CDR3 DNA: TGTGCCAGCAGTTTAGCGGGATCGAACACCGGGGAGCTGTTTTTT.

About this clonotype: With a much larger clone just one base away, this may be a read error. The CDR3 sequence: CASRSGRAGIQFF. CDR3 DNA: TGTGCCAGCAGATCGGGACGGGCCGGTATTCAGTTCTTC. The chain employs TRBV7-2 and TRBJ2-1; possibly TRBD1 or TRBD2 for D (5 bases each). Trimming pared 6 bases from V and 13 bases from J, leaving 19 bases between. The V gene's germline CDR1 is SGHTA and CDR2 FQGNSA. The CDR3 length is 13 residues.

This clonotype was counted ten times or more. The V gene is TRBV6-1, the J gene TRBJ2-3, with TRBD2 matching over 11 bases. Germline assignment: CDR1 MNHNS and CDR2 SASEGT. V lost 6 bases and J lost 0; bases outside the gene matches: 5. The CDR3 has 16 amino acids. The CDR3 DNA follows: TGTGCCAGCAGCTGGGGACTAGCGGCAAGCACAGATACGCAGTATTTT. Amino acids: CASSWGLAASTDTQYF.